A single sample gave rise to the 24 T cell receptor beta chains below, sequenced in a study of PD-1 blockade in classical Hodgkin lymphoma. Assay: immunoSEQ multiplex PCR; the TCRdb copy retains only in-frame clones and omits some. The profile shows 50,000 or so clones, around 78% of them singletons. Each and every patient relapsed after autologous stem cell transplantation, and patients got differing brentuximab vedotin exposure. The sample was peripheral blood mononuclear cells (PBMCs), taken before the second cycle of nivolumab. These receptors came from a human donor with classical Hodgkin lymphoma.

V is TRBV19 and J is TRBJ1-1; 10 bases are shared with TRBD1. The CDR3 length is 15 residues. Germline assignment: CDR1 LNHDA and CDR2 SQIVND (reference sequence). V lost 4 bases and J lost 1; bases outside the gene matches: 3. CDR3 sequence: CASSTWTGGNTEAFF. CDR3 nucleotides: TGTGCCAGTAGTACGTGGACAGGGGGGAACACTGAAGCTTTCTTT.

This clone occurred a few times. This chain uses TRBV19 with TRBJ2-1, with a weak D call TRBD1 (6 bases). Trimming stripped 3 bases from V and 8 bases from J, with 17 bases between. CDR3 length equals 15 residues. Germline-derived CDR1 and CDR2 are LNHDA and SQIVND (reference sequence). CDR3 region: CASSMGQGILYEQFF. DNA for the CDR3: TGTGCCAGTAGTATGGGCCAGGGGATCCTATATGAGCAGTTCTTC.

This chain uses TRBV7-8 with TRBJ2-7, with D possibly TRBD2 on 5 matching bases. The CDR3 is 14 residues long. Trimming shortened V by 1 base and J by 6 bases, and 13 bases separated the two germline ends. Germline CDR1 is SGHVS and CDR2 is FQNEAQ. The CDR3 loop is CASSLGLGEAEQYF. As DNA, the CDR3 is TGTGCCAGCAGCTTAGGTCTGGGAGAGGCCGAGCAGTACTTC.

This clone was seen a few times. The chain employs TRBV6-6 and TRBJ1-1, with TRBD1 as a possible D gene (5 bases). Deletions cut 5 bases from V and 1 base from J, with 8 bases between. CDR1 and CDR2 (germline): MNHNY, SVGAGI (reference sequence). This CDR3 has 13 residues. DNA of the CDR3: TGTGCCAGCAGTGGGGGATGGAACACTGAAGCTTTCTTT. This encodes CASSGGWNTEAFF.

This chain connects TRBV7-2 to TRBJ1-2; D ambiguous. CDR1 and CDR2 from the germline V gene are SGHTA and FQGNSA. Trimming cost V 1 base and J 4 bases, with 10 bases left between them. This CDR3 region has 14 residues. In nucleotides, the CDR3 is TGTGCCAGCAGCTTAGATATGGGCCCCTATGGCTACACCTTC. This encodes CASSLDMGPYGYTF.

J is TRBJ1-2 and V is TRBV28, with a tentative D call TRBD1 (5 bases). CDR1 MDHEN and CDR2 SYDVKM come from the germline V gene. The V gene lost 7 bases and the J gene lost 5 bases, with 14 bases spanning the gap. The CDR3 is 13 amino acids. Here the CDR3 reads CASIPTQAYGYTF. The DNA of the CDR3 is TGTGCCAGCATCCCAACACAGGCGTATGGCTACACCTTC.

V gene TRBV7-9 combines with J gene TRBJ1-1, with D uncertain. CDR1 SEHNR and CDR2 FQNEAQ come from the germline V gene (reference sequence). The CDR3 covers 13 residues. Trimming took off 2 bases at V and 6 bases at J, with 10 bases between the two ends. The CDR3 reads CASSLTSDAEAFF. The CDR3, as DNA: TGTGCCAGCAGCTTAACTTCGGACGCTGAAGCTTTCTTT.

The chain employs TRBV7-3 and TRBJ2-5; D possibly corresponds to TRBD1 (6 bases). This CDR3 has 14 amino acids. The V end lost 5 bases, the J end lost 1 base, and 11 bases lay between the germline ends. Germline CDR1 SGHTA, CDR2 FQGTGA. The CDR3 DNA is TGTGCCAGCAGCGCCGGGACACCCCAAGAGACCCAGTACTTC. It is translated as CASSAGTPQETQYF.

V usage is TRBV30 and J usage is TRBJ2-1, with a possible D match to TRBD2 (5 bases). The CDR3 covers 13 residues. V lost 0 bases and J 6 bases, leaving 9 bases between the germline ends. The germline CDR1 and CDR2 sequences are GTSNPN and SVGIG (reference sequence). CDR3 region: CAWSVKRSNEQFF. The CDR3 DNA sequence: TGTGCCTGGAGTGTAAAGCGGAGCAATGAGCAGTTCTTC.

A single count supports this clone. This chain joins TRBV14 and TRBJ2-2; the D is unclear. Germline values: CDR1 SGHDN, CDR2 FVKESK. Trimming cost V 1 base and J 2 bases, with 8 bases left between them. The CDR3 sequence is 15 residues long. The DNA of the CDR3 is TGTGCCAGCAGCCAAGGTCCCGGAAACACCGGGGAGCTGTTTTTT. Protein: CASSQGPGNTGELFF.

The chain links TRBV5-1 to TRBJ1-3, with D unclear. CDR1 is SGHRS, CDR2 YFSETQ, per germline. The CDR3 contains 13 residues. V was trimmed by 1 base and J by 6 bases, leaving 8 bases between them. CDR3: CASSLTDTNTIYF. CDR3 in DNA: TGCGCCAGCAGCTTGACCGACACAAACACCATATATTTT. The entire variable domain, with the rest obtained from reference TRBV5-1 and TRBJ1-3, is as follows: KAGVTQTPRYLIKTRGQQVTLSCSPISGHRSVSWYQQTPGQGLQFLFEYFSETQRNKGNFPGRFSGRQFSNSRSEMNVSTLELGDSALYLCASSLTDTNTIYFGEGSWLTVV.

CDR3 sequence (DNA): TGTGCCAGTAGACCAACAGGAGATTCCTACGAGCAGTACTTC. Translated: CASRPTGDSYEQYF. This chain links TRBV19 with TRBJ2-7; the D gene is possibly TRBD1 (5 bases). Germline CDR1 LNHDA, CDR2 SQIVND (reference sequence). The length of the CDR3 is 14 residues. V lost 6 bases to trimming and J lost 1 base, with 13 bases between them.

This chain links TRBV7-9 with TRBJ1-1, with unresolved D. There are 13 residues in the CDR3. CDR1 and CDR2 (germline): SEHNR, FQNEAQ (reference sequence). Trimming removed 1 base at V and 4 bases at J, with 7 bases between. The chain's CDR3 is CASSLGQGTEAFF. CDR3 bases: TGTGCCAGCAGCTTAGGGCAAGGCACTGAAGCTTTCTTT. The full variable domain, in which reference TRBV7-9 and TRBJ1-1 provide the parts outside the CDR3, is DTGVSQNPRHKITKRGQNVTFRCDPISEHNRLYWYRQTLGQGPEFLTYFQNEAQLEKSRLLSDRFSAERPKGSFSTLEIQRTEQGDSAMYLCASSLGQGTEAFFGQGTRLTVV.

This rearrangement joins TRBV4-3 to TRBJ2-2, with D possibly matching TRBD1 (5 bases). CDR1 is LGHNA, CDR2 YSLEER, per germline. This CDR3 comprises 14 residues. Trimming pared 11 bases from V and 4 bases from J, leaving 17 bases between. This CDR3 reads CASSKQGGTGELFF. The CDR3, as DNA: TGCGCCTCCTCTAAGCAGGGTGGCACCGGGGAGCTGTTTTTT.

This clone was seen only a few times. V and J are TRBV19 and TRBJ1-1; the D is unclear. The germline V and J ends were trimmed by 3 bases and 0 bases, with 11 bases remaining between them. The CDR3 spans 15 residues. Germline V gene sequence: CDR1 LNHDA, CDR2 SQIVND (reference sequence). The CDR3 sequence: CASSIRADMNTEAFF. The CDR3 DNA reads TGTGCCAGTAGTATTCGGGCAGACATGAACACTGAAGCTTTCTTT.

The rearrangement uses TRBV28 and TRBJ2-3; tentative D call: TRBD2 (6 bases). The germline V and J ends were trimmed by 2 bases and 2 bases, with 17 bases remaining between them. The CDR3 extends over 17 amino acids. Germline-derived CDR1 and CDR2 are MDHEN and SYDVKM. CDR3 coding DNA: TGTGCCAGCAGTTTAGTTGCGGGACCGACTTTCACAGATACGCAGTATTTT. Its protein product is CASSLVAGPTFTDTQYF.

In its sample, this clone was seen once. As DNA, the CDR3 is TGTGCCAGCAGTTTAGGGCTACCCACAGATACGCAGTATTTT. It is translated as CASSLGLPTDTQYF. The chain couples TRBV27 to TRBJ2-3; no reliable D call. The CDR3 is made up of 14 amino acids. The V and J ends lost 2 bases and 2 bases respectively, with 8 bases between them. Germline loops: CDR1 MNHEY, CDR2 SMNVEV (reference sequence).

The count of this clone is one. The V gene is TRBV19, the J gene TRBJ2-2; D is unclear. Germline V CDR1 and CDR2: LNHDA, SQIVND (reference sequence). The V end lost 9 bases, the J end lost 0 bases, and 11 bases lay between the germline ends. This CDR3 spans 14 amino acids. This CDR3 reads CASLGPSNTGELFF. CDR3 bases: TGTGCCAGCCTCGGACCGTCGAACACCGGGGAGCTGTTTTTT.

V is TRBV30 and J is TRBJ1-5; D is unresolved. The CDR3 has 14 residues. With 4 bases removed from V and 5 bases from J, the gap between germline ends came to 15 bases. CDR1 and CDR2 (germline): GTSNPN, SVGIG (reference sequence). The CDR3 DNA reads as TGTGCCTGGACCGCGGGAAGAAACGATCAGCCCCAGCATTTT. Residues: CAWTAGRNDQPQHF.

The CDR3 sequence is CASSYSQYTGELFF. The CDR3 nucleotides are TGTGCCAGCAGTTACTCGCAGTACACCGGGGAGCTGTTTTTT. The rearrangement links TRBV6-6 to TRBJ2-2; D not resolved. Looked up from germline, CDR1 is MNHNY and CDR2 is SVGAGI (reference sequence). Trimming took off 0 bases at V and 3 bases at J, with 5 bases between the two ends. The CDR3 contains 14 residues.

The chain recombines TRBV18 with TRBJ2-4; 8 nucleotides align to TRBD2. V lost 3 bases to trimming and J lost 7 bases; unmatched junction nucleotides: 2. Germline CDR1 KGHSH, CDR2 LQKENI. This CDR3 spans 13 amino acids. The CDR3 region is CASSPTGGNIQYF. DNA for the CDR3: TGTGCCAGCTCACCCACGGGAGGGAACATTCAGTACTTC.

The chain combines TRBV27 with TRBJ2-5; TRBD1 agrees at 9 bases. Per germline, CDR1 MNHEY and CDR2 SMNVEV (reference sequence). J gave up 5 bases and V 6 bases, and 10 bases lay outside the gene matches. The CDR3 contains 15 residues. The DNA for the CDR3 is TGTGCCAGCAGATACAGGGGGCTCCGCCAGGAGACCCAGTACTTC. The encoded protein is CASRYRGLRQETQYF.

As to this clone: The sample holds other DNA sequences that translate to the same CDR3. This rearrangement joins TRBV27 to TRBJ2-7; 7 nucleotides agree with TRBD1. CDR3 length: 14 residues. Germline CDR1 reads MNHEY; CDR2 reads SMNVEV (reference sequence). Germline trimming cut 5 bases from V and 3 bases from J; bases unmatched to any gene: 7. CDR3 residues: CASSTRQGLYEQYF. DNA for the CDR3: TGTGCCAGCAGTACACGACAGGGCCTCTACGAGCAGTACTTC.

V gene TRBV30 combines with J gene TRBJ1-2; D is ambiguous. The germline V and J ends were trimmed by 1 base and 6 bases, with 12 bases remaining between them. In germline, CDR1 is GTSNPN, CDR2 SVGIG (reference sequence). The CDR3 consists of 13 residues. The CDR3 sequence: CAWSGGGANGYTF. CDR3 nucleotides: TGTGCCTGGAGTGGAGGTGGTGCGAATGGCTACACCTTC.